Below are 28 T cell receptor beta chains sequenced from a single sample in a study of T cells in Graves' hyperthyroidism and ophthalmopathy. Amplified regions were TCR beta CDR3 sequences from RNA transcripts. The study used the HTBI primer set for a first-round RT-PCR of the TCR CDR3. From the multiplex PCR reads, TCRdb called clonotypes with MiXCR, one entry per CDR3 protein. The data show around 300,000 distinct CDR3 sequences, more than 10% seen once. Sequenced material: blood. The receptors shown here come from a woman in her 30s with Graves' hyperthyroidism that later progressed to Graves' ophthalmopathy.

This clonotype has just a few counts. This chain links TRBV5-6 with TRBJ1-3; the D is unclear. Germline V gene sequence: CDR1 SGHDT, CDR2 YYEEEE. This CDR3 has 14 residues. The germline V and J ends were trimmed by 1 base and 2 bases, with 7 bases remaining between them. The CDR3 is CASSLRLAGNTIYF. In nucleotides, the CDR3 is TGTGCCAGCAGCTTGAGGCTTGCTGGAAACACCATATATTTT.

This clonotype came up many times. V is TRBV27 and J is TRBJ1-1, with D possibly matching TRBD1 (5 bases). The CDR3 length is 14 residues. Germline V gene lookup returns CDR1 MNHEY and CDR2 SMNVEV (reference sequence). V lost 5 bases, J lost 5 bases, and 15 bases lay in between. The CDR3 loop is CASSPDGAGTEAFF. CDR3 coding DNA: TGTGCCAGCAGTCCCGACGGGGCAGGGACTGAAGCTTTCTTT.

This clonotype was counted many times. The CDR3 DNA sequence: TGCAGTGCTCAAAATTGGGACAGGCCCAATCAGCCCCAGCATTTT. Amino acids: CSAQNWDRPNQPQHF. The J gene is TRBJ1-5, the V gene TRBV20-1, with 8 bases lining up with TRBD1. The junction had 9 bases not matched to a gene; V was cut back by 5 bases and J by 3 bases. The CDR3 loop spans 15 amino acids. The germline V gene encodes CDR1 DFQATT and CDR2 SNEGSKA (reference sequence).

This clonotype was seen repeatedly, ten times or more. The CDR3 region has the DNA TGTGCCTGGAGATCACAGGATCTCTCCTACGAGCAGTACTTC. Translation gives CAWRSQDLSYEQYF. The gene calls are TRBV30 and TRBJ2-7, with a weak D call TRBD1 (5 bases). Germline lookup yields CDR1 GTSNPN and CDR2 SVGIG (reference sequence). Trimming stripped 3 bases from V and 0 bases from J, with 12 bases between. The CDR3 totals 14 residues.

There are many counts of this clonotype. CDR3 DNA sequence: TGCAGTGCTAGAGATCCCCTTCCTTTGGTGGATGGCTACACCTTC. It codes for CSARDPLPLVDGYTF. This chain links TRBV20-1 with TRBJ1-2; D ambiguous. Germline V gene sequence: CDR1 DFQATT, CDR2 SNEGSKA (reference sequence). The CDR3 length is 15 residues. V shed 0 bases and J shed 6 bases, with 17 bases lying between them.

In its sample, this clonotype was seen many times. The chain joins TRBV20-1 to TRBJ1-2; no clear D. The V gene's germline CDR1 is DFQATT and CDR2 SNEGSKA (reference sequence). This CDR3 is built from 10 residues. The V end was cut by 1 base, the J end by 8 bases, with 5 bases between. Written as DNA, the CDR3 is TGCAGTGCTAGAGTGGGGGGCTACACCTTC. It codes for CSARVGGYTF.

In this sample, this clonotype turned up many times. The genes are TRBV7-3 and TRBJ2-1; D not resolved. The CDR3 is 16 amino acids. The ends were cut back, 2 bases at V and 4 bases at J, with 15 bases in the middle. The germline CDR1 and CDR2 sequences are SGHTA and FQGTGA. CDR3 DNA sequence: TGTGCCAGCAGCTTATTCCGAGAGAATCCTTACAATGAGCAGTTCTTC. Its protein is CASSLFRENPYNEQFF.

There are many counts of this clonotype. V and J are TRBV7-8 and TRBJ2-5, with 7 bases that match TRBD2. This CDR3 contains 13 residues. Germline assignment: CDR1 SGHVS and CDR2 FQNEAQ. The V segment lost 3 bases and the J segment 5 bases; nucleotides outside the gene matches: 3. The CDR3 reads CASSLFGGETQYF. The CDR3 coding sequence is TGTGCCAGCAGCTTGTTCGGGGGGGAGACCCAGTACTTC. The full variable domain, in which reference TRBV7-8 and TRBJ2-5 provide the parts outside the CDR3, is GAGVSQSPRYKVAKRGQDVALRCDPISGHVSLFWYQQALGQGPEFLTYFQNEAQLDKSGLPSDRFFAERPEGSVSTLKIQRTQQEDSAVYLCASSLFGGETQYFGPGTRLLVL.

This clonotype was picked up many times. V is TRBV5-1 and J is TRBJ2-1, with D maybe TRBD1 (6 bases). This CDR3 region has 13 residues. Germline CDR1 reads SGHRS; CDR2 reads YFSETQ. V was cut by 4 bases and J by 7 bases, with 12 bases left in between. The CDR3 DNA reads TGCGCCAGCAGCGTGGACAGTGCGAATGAGCAGTTCTTC. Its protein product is CASSVDSANEQFF.

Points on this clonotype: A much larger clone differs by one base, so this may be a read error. The CDR3 region has the DNA TGTGCCAGCGCTAAAATTCCGGGGGCCAACGTCCTGACTTTC. Amino acid sequence: CASAKIPGANVLTF. V usage is TRBV30 and J usage is TRBJ2-6, with D unresolved. This CDR3 is 14 amino acids long. Germline V gives CDR1 GTSNPN, CDR2 SVGIG (reference sequence). The germline V and J ends were trimmed by 8 bases and 4 bases, with 15 bases remaining between them.

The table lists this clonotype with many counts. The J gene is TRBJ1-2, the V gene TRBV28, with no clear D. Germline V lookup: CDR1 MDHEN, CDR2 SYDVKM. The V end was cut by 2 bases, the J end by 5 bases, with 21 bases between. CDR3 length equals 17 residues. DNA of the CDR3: TGTGCCAGCAGTTTACTCTTTGGGATGGGCAGGTCGTATGGCTACACCTTC. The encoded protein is CASSLLFGMGRSYGYTF.

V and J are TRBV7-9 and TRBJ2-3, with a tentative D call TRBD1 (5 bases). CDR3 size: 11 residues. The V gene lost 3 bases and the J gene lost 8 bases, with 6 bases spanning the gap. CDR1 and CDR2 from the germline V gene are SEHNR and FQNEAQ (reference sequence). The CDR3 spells CASSFQGTQYF. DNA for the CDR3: TGTGCCAGCAGCTTTCAGGGTACGCAGTATTTT. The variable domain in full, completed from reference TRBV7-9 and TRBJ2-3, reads DTGVSQNPRHKITKRGQNVTFRCDPISEHNRLYWYRQTLGQGPEFLTYFQNEAQLEKSRLLSDRFSAERPKGSFSTLEIQRTEQGDSAMYLCASSFQGTQYFGPGTRLTVL.

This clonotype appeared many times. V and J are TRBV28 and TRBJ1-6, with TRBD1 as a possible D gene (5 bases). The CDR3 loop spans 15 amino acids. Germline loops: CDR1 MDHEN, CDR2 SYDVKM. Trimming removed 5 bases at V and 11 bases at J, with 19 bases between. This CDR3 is CASSLNGVGAPPLHF. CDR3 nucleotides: TGTGCCAGCAGTCTTAATGGGGTCGGGGCACCACCCCTCCACTTT.

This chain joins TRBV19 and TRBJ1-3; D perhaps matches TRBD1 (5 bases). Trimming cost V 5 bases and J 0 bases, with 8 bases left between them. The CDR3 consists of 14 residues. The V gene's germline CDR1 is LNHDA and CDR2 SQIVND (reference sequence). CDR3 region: CASSPDISGNTIYF. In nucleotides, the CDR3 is TGTGCCAGTAGTCCGGACATCTCTGGAAACACCATATATTTT.

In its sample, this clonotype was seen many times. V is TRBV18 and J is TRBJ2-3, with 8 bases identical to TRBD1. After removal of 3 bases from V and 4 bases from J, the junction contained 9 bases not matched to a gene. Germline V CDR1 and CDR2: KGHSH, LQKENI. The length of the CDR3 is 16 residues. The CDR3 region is CASSPSVGRGPDTQYF. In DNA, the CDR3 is TGTGCCAGCTCACCCTCCGTAGGCAGGGGGCCAGATACGCAGTATTTT.

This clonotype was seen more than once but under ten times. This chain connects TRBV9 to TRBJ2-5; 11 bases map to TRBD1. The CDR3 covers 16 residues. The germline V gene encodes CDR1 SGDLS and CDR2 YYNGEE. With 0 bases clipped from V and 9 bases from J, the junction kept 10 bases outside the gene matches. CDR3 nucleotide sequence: TGTGCCAGCAGCGTAGCTCTGGACAGGGGACAGGGGGCCCAGTACTTC. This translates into CASSVALDRGQGAQYF.

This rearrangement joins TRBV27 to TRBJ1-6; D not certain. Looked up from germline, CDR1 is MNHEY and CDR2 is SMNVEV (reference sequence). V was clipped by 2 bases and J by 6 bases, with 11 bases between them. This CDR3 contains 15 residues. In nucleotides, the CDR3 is TGTGCCAGCAGTTTAGATCGGCCGACTAATTCACCCCTCCACTTT. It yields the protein CASSLDRPTNSPLHF.

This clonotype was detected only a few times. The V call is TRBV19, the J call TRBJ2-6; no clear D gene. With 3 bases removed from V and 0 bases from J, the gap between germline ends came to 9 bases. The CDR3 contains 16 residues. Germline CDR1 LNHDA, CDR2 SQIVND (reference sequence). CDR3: CASSIPDTSGANVLTF. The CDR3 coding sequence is TGTGCCAGTAGTATTCCTGACACCTCTGGGGCCAACGTCCTGACTTTC.

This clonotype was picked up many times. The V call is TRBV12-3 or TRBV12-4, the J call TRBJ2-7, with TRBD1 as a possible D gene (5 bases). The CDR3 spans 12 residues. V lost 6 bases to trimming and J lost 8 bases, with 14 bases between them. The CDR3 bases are TGTGCCAGCAGCATCGGTCTGGGGCAGCAGTACTTC. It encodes CASSIGLGQQYF.

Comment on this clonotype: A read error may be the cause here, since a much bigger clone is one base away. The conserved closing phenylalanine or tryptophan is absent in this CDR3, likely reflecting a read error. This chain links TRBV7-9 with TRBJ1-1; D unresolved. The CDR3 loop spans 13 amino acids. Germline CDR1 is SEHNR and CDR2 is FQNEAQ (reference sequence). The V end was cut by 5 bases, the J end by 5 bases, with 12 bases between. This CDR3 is CASSLAPKTEAFL. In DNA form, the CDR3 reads TGTGCCAGCAGCCTTGCTCCAAAAACTGAAGCTTTCCTT.

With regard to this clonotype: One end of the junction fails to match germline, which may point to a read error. The CDR3 loop reads CASSLTGPTTSNEQFF. The CDR3 DNA follows: TGTGCTAGCAGTTTGACGGGACCGACCACGTCCAATGAGCAGTTCTTC. V usage is TRBV27 and J usage is TRBJ2-1; D may match TRBD1 or TRBD2 (5 bases each). The length of the CDR3 is 16 residues. Germline V gives CDR1 MNHEY, CDR2 SMNVEV (reference sequence).

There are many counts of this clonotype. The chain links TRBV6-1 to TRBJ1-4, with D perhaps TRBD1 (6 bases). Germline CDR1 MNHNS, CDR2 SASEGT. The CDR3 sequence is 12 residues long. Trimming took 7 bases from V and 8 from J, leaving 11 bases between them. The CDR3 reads CASNNRVEKLFF. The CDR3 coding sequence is TGTGCCAGCAATAACAGGGTCGAAAAACTGTTTTTT.

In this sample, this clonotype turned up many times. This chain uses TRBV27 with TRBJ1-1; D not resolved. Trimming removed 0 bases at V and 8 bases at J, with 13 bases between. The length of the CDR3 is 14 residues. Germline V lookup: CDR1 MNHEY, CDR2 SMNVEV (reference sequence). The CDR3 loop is CASSLSKNSREAFF. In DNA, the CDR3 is TGTGCCAGCAGTTTATCGAAAAATTCGAGAGAAGCTTTCTTT.

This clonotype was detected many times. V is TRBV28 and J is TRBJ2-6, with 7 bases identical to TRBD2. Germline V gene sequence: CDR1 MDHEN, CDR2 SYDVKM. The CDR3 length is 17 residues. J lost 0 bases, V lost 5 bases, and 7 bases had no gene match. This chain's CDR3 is CASSPPGDYSGANVLTF. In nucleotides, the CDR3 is TGTGCCAGCAGTCCCCCGGGGGACTACTCTGGGGCCAACGTCCTGACTTTC.

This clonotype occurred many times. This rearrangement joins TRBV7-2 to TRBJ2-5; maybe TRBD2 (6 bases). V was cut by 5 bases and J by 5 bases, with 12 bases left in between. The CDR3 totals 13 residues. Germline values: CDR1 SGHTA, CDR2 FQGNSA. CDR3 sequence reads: CASSQGLMETQYF. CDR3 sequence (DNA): TGTGCCAGCAGCCAAGGACTAATGGAGACCCAGTACTTC.

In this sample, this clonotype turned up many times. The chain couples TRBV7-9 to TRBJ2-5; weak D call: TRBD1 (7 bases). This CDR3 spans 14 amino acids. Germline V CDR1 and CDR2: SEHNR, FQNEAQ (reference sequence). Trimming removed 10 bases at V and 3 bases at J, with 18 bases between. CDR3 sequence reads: CATTSTGRKETQYF. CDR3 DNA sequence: TGTGCCACCACTTCGACAGGGAGGAAAGAGACCCAGTACTTC.

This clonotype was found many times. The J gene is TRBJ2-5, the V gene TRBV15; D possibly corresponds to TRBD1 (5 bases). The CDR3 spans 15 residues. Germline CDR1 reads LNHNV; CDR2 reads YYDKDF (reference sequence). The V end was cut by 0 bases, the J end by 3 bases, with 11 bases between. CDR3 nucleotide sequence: TGTGCCACCAGCAGAGATCCACGCAGGGAAGAGACCCAGTACTTC. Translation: CATSRDPRREETQYF.

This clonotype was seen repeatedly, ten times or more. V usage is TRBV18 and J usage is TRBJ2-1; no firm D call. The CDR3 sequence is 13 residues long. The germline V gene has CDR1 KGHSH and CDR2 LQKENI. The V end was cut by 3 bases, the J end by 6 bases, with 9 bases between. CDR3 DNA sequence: TGTGCCAGCTCACCCCCTATCGTCAATGAGCAGTTCTTC. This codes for CASSPPIVNEQFF.